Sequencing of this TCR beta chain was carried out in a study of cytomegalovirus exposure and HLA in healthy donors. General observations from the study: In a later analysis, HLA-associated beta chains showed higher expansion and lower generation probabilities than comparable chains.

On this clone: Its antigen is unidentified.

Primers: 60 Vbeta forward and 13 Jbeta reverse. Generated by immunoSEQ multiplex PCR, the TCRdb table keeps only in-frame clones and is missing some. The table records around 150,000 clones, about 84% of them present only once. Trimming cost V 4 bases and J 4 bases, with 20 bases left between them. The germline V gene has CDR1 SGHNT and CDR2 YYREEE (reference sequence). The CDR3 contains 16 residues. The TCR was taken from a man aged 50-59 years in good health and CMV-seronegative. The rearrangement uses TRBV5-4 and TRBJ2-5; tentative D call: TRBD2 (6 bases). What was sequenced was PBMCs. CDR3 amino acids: CASSPGIADARETQYF. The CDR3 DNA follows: TGTGCCAGCAGCCCCGGAATAGCGGACGCTAGAGAGACCCAGTACTTC.